The rows below give T cell receptor beta chains drawn from one sample of a study of T cell repertoires in cytomegalovirus infection. TCRdb re-called the reads with MiXCR, one entry per CDR3 protein. Counted here are about 110,000 distinct CDR3 sequences, around 30% occurring once; the ten biggest clones make up roughly 81%. These receptors' targets are unknown. Here the sequenced sample was CD8+ T cells from cultured PBMCs, taken from culture after CMV antigen stimulation. Receptors originate from a human donor in good health (CMV status not recorded). Some clones in this sample may be carry-over from other donors' samples. The CDR3 runs from the conserved cysteine through the conserved F or W. D genes are given only for firm matches. Size is stated for part of the rows, as once, few or many counts, or as a class when the clone is expanded.

clone_size j_call d_call v_call cdr3_aa cdr3_nt
many TRBJ1-2 TRBD1 TRBV7-8 CASSPGQGNYGYTF TGTGCCAGCAGCCCAGGACAGGGGAACTATGGCTACACCTTC
- TRBJ1-2 - TRBV9 CASSVMSGGYTF TGTGCCAGCAGCGTTATGTCCGGTGGCTACACCTTC
many TRBJ2-7 TRBD1 TRBV27 CASSKGQAESSYEQYF TGTGCCAGCAGTAAAGGACAGGCGGAGAGCTCCTACGAGCAGTACTTC
few TRBJ2-3 - TRBV10-3 CAISLQDAAETRTDTQYF TGTGCCATCAGTCTCCAGGACGCCGCCGAAACCCGCACAGATACGCAGTATTTT
few TRBJ1-5 - TRBV7-9 CASSLSDVDQPQHF TGTGCCAGCAGCTTATCCGACGTGGATCAGCCCCAGCATTTT
- TRBJ1-5 - TRBV6-5 CASSFQDWRGPQHF TGTGCCAGCAGTTTTCAGGACTGGAGGGGACCCCAGCATTTT
few TRBJ2-5 - TRBV12-3/TRBV12-4 CASSLSRLHQETQYF TGTGCCAGCAGTTTGTCCAGACTTCATCAAGAGACCCAGTACTTC
- TRBJ1-1 - TRBV28 CASSLRGTSGTEAFF TGTGCCAGCAGTCTTAGAGGGACTTCGGGCACTGAAGCTTTCTTT
- TRBJ2-2 - TRBV11-1 CASSWSGTLNTGELFF TGTGCCAGCAGCTGGTCCGGGACCCTGAACACCGGGGAGCTGTTTTTT
- TRBJ2-2 - TRBV4-1 CASSQAAVAGELFF TGCGCCAGCAGCCAAGCTGCGGTCGCCGGGGAGCTGTTTTTT
few TRBJ2-2 - TRBV10-3 CAISESEAGELFF TGTGCCATCAGTGAGTCGGAGGCCGGGGAGCTGTTTTTT
few TRBJ2-1 - TRBV2 CASKWDNEQFF TGTGCCAGCAAATGGGACAATGAGCAGTTCTTC
few TRBJ2-5 - TRBV20-1 CSARTQQAQTQYF TGCAGTGCTAGGACCCAGCAAGCTCAGACCCAGTACTTC
many TRBJ1-1 TRBD1 TRBV9 CASSVGTGPNTEAFF TGTGCCAGCAGCGTCGGGACAGGGCCGAACACTGAAGCTTTCTTT
- TRBJ2-7 TRBD2 TRBV2 CASSDSGDGSYEQYF TGTGCCAGCAGTGACAGCGGGGACGGCTCCTACGAGCAGTACTTC
- TRBJ2-1 - TRBV4-1 CASSQHNNEQFF TGCGCCAGCAGCCAACATAACAATGAGCAGTTCTTC
many TRBJ1-5 - TRBV4-1 CASSQQSDSNQPQHF TGCGCCAGCAGCCAACAGAGTGATAGCAATCAGCCCCAGCATTTT
many TRBJ2-5 TRBD2 TRBV7-8 CASSGTAPSGGAQETQYF TGTGCCAGCAGCGGAACCGCCCCTAGCGGGGGGGCCCAAGAGACCCAGTACTTC
few TRBJ2-2 TRBD2 TRBV6-5 CASSLMGGGTGGELFF TGTGCCAGCAGCCTCATGGGCGGGGGGACCGGCGGGGAGCTGTTTTTT
- TRBJ1-1 - TRBV5-6 CASSLAEMRGAFF TGTGCCAGCAGCTTGGCAGAAATGAGGGGAGCTTTCTTT
many TRBJ2-2 - TRBV7-9 CASSSGLNFNTGELFF TGTGCCAGCAGCTCAGGGTTGAACTTTAACACCGGGGAGCTGTTTTTT
few TRBJ2-1 TRBD2 TRBV7-8 CASSVRTSVSYNEQFF TGTGCCAGCAGCGTAAGGACTAGCGTCTCCTACAATGAGCAGTTCTTC
- TRBJ2-3 - TRBV19 CASSLGGRDTQYF TGTGCCAGTAGTCTGGGGGGCAGAGATACGCAGTATTTT
- TRBJ2-3 TRBD2 TRBV10-3 CAISESAGGDTDTQYF TGTGCCATCAGTGAGTCTGCGGGAGGAGACACTGATACGCAGTATTTT
many TRBJ1-1 - TRBV28 CASSPQGYTEAFF TGTGCCAGCAGTCCCCAGGGGTACACTGAAGCTTTCTTT
- TRBJ2-7 TRBD2 TRBV20-1 CSAIRDSGDPYEQYF TGCAGTGCTATACGGGATAGCGGGGATCCCTACGAGCAGTACTTC
- TRBJ2-2 TRBD1 TRBV7-4 CASSFGEGAFDTGELFF TGTGCCAGCAGCTTTGGAGAGGGGGCGTTTGACACCGGGGAGCTGTTTTTT
many TRBJ2-1 - TRBV11-2 CASSWDTLSSYNEQFF TGTGCCAGCAGCTGGGACACCTTAAGCTCCTACAATGAGCAGTTCTTC
- TRBJ1-2 TRBD1 TRBV4-1 CASSQHDRGGYGYTF TGCGCCAGCAGCCAACACGACAGGGGAGGGTATGGCTACACCTTC
- TRBJ2-2 - TRBV5-4 CASSSTTGYTGELFF TGTGCCAGCAGCAGTACCACAGGGTACACCGGGGAGCTGTTTTTT
few TRBJ2-5 TRBD1 TRBV27 CASSRDRGFRETQYF TGTGCCAGCAGCCGTGACAGGGGGTTCAGAGAGACCCAGTACTTC
few TRBJ2-1 - TRBV7-9 CASSQNEQFF TGTGCCAGCAGCCAAAATGAGCAGTTCTTC
- TRBJ2-7 TRBD1 TRBV7-2 CASSGGTGGYEQYF TGTGCCAGCAGCGGCGGGACAGGGGGCTACGAGCAGTACTTC
few TRBJ2-1 TRBD2 TRBV5-5 CASSLRTSGGVYNEQFF TGTGCCAGCAGCCTCAGGACTAGCGGGGGGGTATACAATGAGCAGTTCTTC
many TRBJ2-3 TRBD2 TRBV7-2 CASSRGGQSTDTQYF TGTGCCAGCAGCCGCGGGGGGCAGAGCACAGATACGCAGTATTTT
- TRBJ2-1 TRBD2 TRBV7-2 CASSTQTGTSGQFF TGTGCCAGCAGCACCCAGACCGGGACTAGCGGGCAGTTCTTC
- TRBJ2-5 - TRBV7-9 CASTIIRQDQETQYF TGTGCCAGCACCATAATCCGACAGGACCAAGAGACCCAGTACTTC
- TRBJ2-7 TRBD2 TRBV4-1 CASSPGLAGDPDEQYF TGCGCCAGCAGCCCTGGACTAGCGGGGGACCCCGACGAGCAGTACTTC
- TRBJ1-2 TRBD1 TRBV7-6 CASSRLTGDGYTF TGTGCCAGCAGCCGTTTGACAGGGGATGGCTACACCTTC
few TRBJ1-5 - TRBV27 CASSAWGRDQPQHF TGTGCCAGCAGTGCCTGGGGGAGGGATCAGCCCCAGCATTTT
- TRBJ2-1 - TRBV24-1 CATSDSGWLENEQFF TGTGCCACCAGTGATTCAGGATGGTTAGAAAATGAGCAGTTCTTC
many TRBJ2-1 - TRBV4-1 CASSQERDSYNEQFF TGCGCCAGCAGCCAAGAGCGGGATTCCTACAATGAGCAGTTCTTC
few TRBJ1-5 - TRBV12-3/TRBV12-4 CASQVSGASNQPQHF TGTGCCAGCCAAGTCTCAGGGGCTAGCAATCAGCCCCAGCATTTT
- TRBJ1-6 TRBD1 TRBV5-4 CASSNRGYNSPLHF TGTGCCAGCAGCAACAGGGGTTATAATTCACCCCTCCACTTT
few TRBJ2-1 - TRBV6-6 CASSYSSANEQFF TGTGCCAGCAGTTACTCTTCAGCCAATGAGCAGTTCTTC
- TRBJ2-2 TRBD1 TRBV7-9 CASTLRGLDGELFF TGTGCCAGCACCCTCAGGGGGCTGGACGGGGAGCTGTTTTTT
- TRBJ2-2 TRBD1 TRBV5-6 CASSPRGPGTGELFF TGTGCCAGCAGCCCTAGGGGGCCGGGAACCGGGGAGCTGTTTTTT